This T cell receptor beta chain was recovered during a study of blood T cell repertoires in COVID-19. Study at large: Italy, Spain and the United States were the sources of the convalescent and acute COVID-19 samples. Sources were T cells, B-cell-depleted T cells, or PBMCs; the material itself was cDNA or gDNA.

In the original workflow: Nucleated cell counts were estimated from reference gene primer amplification. Sequencing used immunoSEQ multiplex PCR; TCRdb keeps in-frame clones, though not all of them. V, J and clone size were drawn from that table, and D and trimming were deduced from the DNA. The sample lists 70,000 to 90,000 clones, roughly 90% occurring once. The V and J ends lost 10 bases and 0 bases respectively, with 26 bases between them. CDR3 length: 18 amino acids. Per the germline V gene, CDR1 is LNHDA and CDR2 is SQIVND (reference sequence). This clone was observed a few times. The sequencing input was peripheral blood. The J gene is TRBJ2-3, the V gene TRBV19; D might be TRBD1 (6 bases). The receptor's source is a human donor in a cohort sampled during active COVID-19. The CDR3 reads CATLPGWDILSSTDTQYF. The DNA for the CDR3 is TGTGCCACCCTTCCTGGCTGGGACATACTATCCAGCACAGATACGCAGTATTTT.